This T cell receptor (beta chain) was identified during a study of graft-versus-host responses after intestinal transplantation. Only in-frame clones appear in the TCRdb table, and some are missing; sequencing was by immunoSEQ multiplex PCR. The table lists approximately 63,000 clones, almost 95% of them singletons. V lost 5 bases and J 7 bases, leaving 14 bases between the germline ends. In germline, CDR1 is SGHTA, CDR2 FQGNSA. This CDR3 comprises 13 residues. Points on this clone: Antigen unknown.

The genes are TRBV7-2 and TRBJ1-1; tentatively, D is TRBD1 (6 bases). This material consisted of unstimulated CD4+ T cells sorted from spleen or lymph node cells, taken before transplant. This TCR was recovered from a human donor who was the organ donor for an intestinal transplant. The DNA of the CDR3 is TGTGCCAGCAGCGCGCCAGGGGCGGGTGAAGCTTTCTTT. Encoded protein: CASSAPGAGEAFF.